These T cell receptor beta chains were read from a single sample in a study of regulatory T cells in long-lasting Graves disease. TCRdb used MiXCR to reprocess the multiplex PCR reads, holding one entry per CDR3 protein. The table has roughly 560,000 distinct CDR3 sequences, around 16% seen once. These data were also filed under a second study, of T cells in Graves' hyperthyroidism and ophthalmopathy.

This specimen was peripheral blood mononuclear cells (PBMCs), taken at new diagnosis, from a patient treated with antithyroid drugs. The receptor source for this set is a woman aged 35-65 years with Graves disease. CDR3s include the opening cysteine and the closing phenylalanine or tryptophan. The D gene is left open where the match is weak. Size is omitted from some rows. Given values are once, few, many or a class for expanded clones.

>-|TRBJ1-5|TRBV20-1|-
CSARLAADRPQHF
TGCAGTGCTAGATTGGCAGCCGATCGTCCCCAGCATTTT
>many|TRBJ2-5|TRBV11-2|TRBD1
CASSLEAGQGRETQYF
TGTGCCAGCAGCTTAGAAGCAGGACAGGGGAGAGAGACCCAGTACTTC
>many|TRBJ1-1|TRBV7-9|-
CASSLRAENTEAFF
TGTGCCAGCAGCTTACGCGCGGAGAACACTGAAGCTTTCTTT
>few|TRBJ2-1|TRBV29-1|-
CSVRSYNEQFF
TGCAGCGTTCGTAGCTACAATGAGCAGTTCTTC
>many|TRBJ1-6|TRBV27|TRBD1
CASSPGTANNSPLHF
TGTGCCAGCAGTCCCGGGACAGCTAATAATTCACCCCTCCACTTT
>-|TRBJ2-3|TRBV3-1|-
CASSQDNGLQYF
TGTGCCAGCAGCCAAGATAACGGGTTGCAGTATTTT
>many|TRBJ2-1|TRBV5-6|-
CASSLGRSMVF
TGTGCCAGCAGCTTGGGACGCTCCATGGTCTTC
>many|TRBJ1-2|TRBV20-1|TRBD1
CSAIPGQINYGYTF
TGCAGTGCAATTCCGGGACAGATAAACTATGGCTACACCTTC
>many|TRBJ1-1|TRBV11-1|TRBD1
CASSLPGQGIGNTEAFF
TGTGCCAGCAGCTTACCGGGACAGGGGATAGGGAACACTGAAGCTTTCTTT
>many|TRBJ1-5|TRBV4-1|-
CASSQDPQLGNQPQHF
TGCGCCAGCAGCCAAGATCCCCAGCTAGGCAATCAGCCCCAGCATTTT
>-|TRBJ1-2|TRBV4-1|-
CASSTPGGSKGYTF
TGCGCCAGCAGCACCCCCGGGGGGTCGAAGGGCTACACCTTC
>many|TRBJ1-6|TRBV7-9|-
CASSSRTVNSPLHF
TGTGCCAGCAGCTCCAGGACCGTTAATTCACCCCTCCACTTT
>few|TRBJ1-3|TRBV29-1|-
CSVAWSGNTIYF
TGCAGCGTTGCCTGGTCTGGAAACACCATATATTTT
>many|TRBJ1-1|TRBV10-3|-
CAISETSGQTEAFF
TGTGCCATCAGTGAGACCTCAGGGCAGACTGAAGCTTTCTTT
>many|TRBJ2-3|TRBV2|-
CASSVLWAGDTQYF
TGTGCCAGCAGTGTACTATGGGCGGGAGATACGCAGTATTTT
>few|TRBJ2-7|TRBV6-5|TRBD1
CASSSQPGTGFYEQYF
TGTGCCAGCAGTTCCCAACCCGGGACAGGGTTCTACGAGCAGTACTTC
>once|TRBJ2-7|TRBV2|TRBD1
CASSDTGGRYEQYF
TGTGCCAGCAGTGACACAGGGGGCAGGTACGAGCAGTACTTC
>many|TRBJ2-3|TRBV12-3/TRBV12-4|-
CASCPRGSTDTQYF
TGTGCCAGTTGTCCGAGGGGTAGCACAGATACGCAGTATTTT
>-|TRBJ1-4|TRBV6-2/TRBV6-3|-
CASSFGEATNEKLFF
TGTGCCAGCAGCTTCGGAGAGGCAACTAATGAAAAACTGTTTTTT
>-|TRBJ2-7|TRBV4-1|TRBD2
CASSYTSGGPSYEQYF
TGCGCCAGCAGTTACACTAGCGGGGGGCCATCCTACGAGCAGTACTTC
>many|TRBJ2-7|TRBV5-1|-
CASSLRDNSYEQYF
TGCGCCAGCAGCTTAAGGGACAACTCCTACGAGCAGTACTTC
>many|TRBJ2-3|TRBV7-9|-
CASSSSGDTQYF
TGTGCCAGCAGCTCGAGCGGAGATACGCAGTATTTT
>-|TRBJ1-2|TRBV6-5|TRBD1
CASSYSRQGPGSYTF
TGTGCCAGCAGTTACTCTCGACAGGGGCCCGGGAGCTACACCTTC
>few|TRBJ1-4|TRBV4-1|-
CASSQGVVQGNEKLFF
TGCGCCAGCAGCCAAGGAGTAGTACAGGGAAATGAAAAACTGTTTTTT
>few|TRBJ1-1|TRBV15|TRBD1
CATRYRQGSTEAFF
TGTGCCACCCGCTATCGACAGGGAAGCACTGAAGCTTTCTTT